This TCR beta chain was sequenced during a study of blood T cell repertoires in COVID-19. For the study at large: The samples span acute and convalescent COVID-19 from the United States, Italy and Spain. From T cells, B-cell-depleted T cells, or PBMCs came the material, which was cDNA or gDNA.

This CDR3 is 15 amino acids long. CDR1 KGHSH and CDR2 LQKENI come from the germline V gene. Trimming took 3 bases from V and 6 from J, leaving 18 bases between them. In the study's own analysis: Reference gene primer amplification gave estimated nucleated cell counts. TCRdb's table, derived via immunoSEQ multiplex PCR, lists solely in-frame clones and lacks some. That table furnishes V, J and clone size, whereas the DNA furnished D and trimming. Among approximately 70,000 clones, 80% were seen once, and the ten largest hold 15% to 20%. The sample consisted of peripheral blood. The chain has TRBV18 and TRBJ2-7, with D maybe TRBD1 (7 bases). The clonotype comes from a man aged 70 or older who had recovered from COVID-19. CDR3 DNA: TGTGCCAGCTCACCCCAGGGGGGAGTAGCACGCGAGCAGTACTTC. It encodes CASSPQGGVAREQYF.